What follows is one T cell receptor beta chain and its context. Its antigen is undetermined. The CDR3 consists of 15 residues. Germline lookup yields CDR1 MDHEN and CDR2 SYDVKM. Trimming removed 6 bases at V and 3 bases at J, with 15 bases between. This sample stems from a study of T cell clones after liver transplantation. Looking at the study overall: TCRbeta sequencing after a pre-transplant mixed lymphocyte reaction identified graft-donor-reactive clones, later tracked in post-transplant blood. General study findings and limits: Graft donor-reactive T cells possibly entered the graft instead of undergoing deletion. Post-transplant, graft-donor-reactive CD4 TCRbeta sequences in blood dropped significantly in most of the 8 subjects.

Here immunoSEQ multiplex PCR was the method, and the copy in TCRdb shows in-frame clones only, minus some. This table has 18,000 or so clones, approximately 92% appearing once. V and J are TRBV28 and TRBJ1-5; a weak D match, TRBD1 (6 bases). The sequenced sample was CD8+ T cells from blood, obtained 46 months after liver transplant. The source of this sequence is a human patient who received a liver transplant. Some T cells may arise from the graft donor. The CDR3 reads CASSLVGANNQPQHF. The CDR3 region has the DNA TGTGCCAGCAGCTTAGTGGGGGCTAACAATCAGCCCCAGCATTTT.